The clone carrying this T cell receptor beta chain came up once. The antigen is undetermined. The entry originates in a study of T cell responses to AZD1222 COVID-19 vaccine. General study points: Only a handful of AZD1222 recipients, roughly six in all, had baseline seropositivity.

The CDR3 length is 17 residues. CDR1 is SGHVS and CDR2 is FNYEAQ in the germline V gene. After removal of 4 bases from V and 3 bases from J, the junction contained 13 bases not matched to a gene. TCRdb keeps only in-frame clones here, not all; method: immunoSEQ multiplex PCR. The sample records over 150,000 clones, 86% being singletons. The chain carries TRBV7-6 and TRBJ2-5; 8 positions match TRBD2. The source was peripheral blood, collected on day 0 of MenACWY control vaccination. The sequence was collected from an adult in good health. The DNA of the CDR3 is TGTGCCAGCAGCTCCTTCGGGAGGGCGGCTGCCGAAGAGACCCAGTACTTC. Translation gives CASSSFGRAAAEETQYF.